Following are 10 T cell receptor beta chains from one sample sequenced in a study of shared clonotypes between healthy human individuals. CD8 cells regarded as naive lacked CD45RO, were positively chosen for CCR7, and omitted terminally differentiated effector memory CD45RA+ cells. Profiling relied on immunoSEQ multiplex PCR, and the TCRdb table lists in-frame clones only, not all of them. The top ten hold under 30% of the sample, which has about 820,000 clones, nearly 95% seen once. The sequenced sample consisted of naive CD8+ T cells sorted from blood. The receptors stem from a man aged 25-45 years in good health.

This chain links TRBV4-1 with TRBJ2-7; the D gene is possibly TRBD2 (6 bases). Germline lookup yields CDR1 MGHRA and CDR2 YSYEKL. This CDR3 is built from 14 residues. V was pared by 4 bases and J by 3 bases, with 13 bases between. CDR3 in amino acids: CASSLLEGNYEQYF. The CDR3 DNA reads as TGCGCCAGCAGCCTTTTGGAGGGGAACTACGAGCAGTACTTC.

The chain recombines TRBV2 with TRBJ1-4; 7 nucleotides align to TRBD1. The CDR3 consists of 15 residues. V was pared by 6 bases and J by 8 bases, with 12 bases of the junction left unmatched. Germline V lookup: CDR1 SNHLY, CDR2 FYNNEI. The CDR3 here is CASRPSHRGWEKLFF. For the CDR3, the DNA is TGTGCCAGCAGGCCCTCGCACAGGGGTTGGGAAAAACTGTTTTTT.

J is TRBJ1-4 and V is TRBV7-8, with 7 bases lining up with TRBD1. Per the germline V gene, CDR1 is SGHVS and CDR2 is FQNEAQ. The junction had 8 bases not matched to a gene; V was cut back by 0 bases and J by 7 bases. The CDR3 consists of 16 residues. This chain's CDR3 is CASSLASGQQGEKLFF. The CDR3, as DNA: TGTGCCAGCAGCTTAGCGTCGGGACAGCAAGGTGAAAAACTGTTTTTT. Looking up the rest from reference TRBV7-8 and TRBJ1-4 gives the full variable domain: GAGVSQSPRYKVAKRGQDVALRCDPISGHVSLFWYQQALGQGPEFLTYFQNEAQLDKSGLPSDRFFAERPEGSVSTLKIQRTQQEDSAVYLCASSLASGQQGEKLFFGSGTQLSVL.

The V gene is TRBV9, the J gene TRBJ2-2, with TRBD1 matching over 7 bases. This CDR3 spans 17 amino acids. From germline, CDR1 is SGDLS and CDR2 YYNGEE. The junction had 8 bases not matched to a gene; V was cut back by 3 bases and J by 0 bases. The CDR3 is CASSGPRQGANTGELFF. The CDR3 DNA follows: TGTGCCAGCAGCGGCCCCAGGCAGGGGGCGAACACCGGGGAGCTGTTTTTT.

This clone was counted once. The chain employs TRBV5-6 and TRBJ2-7, with TRBD1 as a possible D gene (5 bases). Germline CDR1 is SGHDT and CDR2 is YYEEEE. Trimming removed 5 bases from V and 5 bases from J, with 14 bases in between. CDR3 length: 13 residues. The CDR3 is CASRASPRDEQYF. CDR3 in DNA: TGTGCCAGCAGAGCATCCCCCAGGGACGAGCAGTACTTC.

The CDR3 spells CASSEGTDPFYNEQFF. The CDR3 bases are TGCGCCAGCAGTGAGGGGACAGACCCGTTCTACAATGAGCAGTTCTTC. The chain combines TRBV10-1 with TRBJ2-1; 7 positions match TRBD1. Unmatched junction bases numbered 7, after V lost 2 bases and J lost 3 bases. Germline assignment: CDR1 WNHNN and CDR2 SYGVQD (reference sequence). The CDR3 is 16 residues long.

This chain links TRBV14 with TRBJ2-1, with D unresolved. The CDR3 covers 16 residues. Deletions cut 0 bases from V and 8 bases from J, with 17 bases between. Germline V gives CDR1 SGHDN, CDR2 FVKESK. The CDR3 nucleotides read TGTGCCAGCAGCCAAGATCACCGCGGCTTTCAAGATGAGCAGTTCTTC. Amino acid sequence: CASSQDHRGFQDEQFF.

This chain connects TRBV29-1 to TRBJ2-1; 7 positions match TRBD2. This CDR3 spans 18 amino acids. V lost 6 bases and J lost 0; bases outside the gene matches: 17. The V gene's germline CDR1 is SQVTM and CDR2 ANQGSEA. The CDR3 nucleotides read TGCAGCGTGGGGGGTCGGCGGGAGACCGTAATCTCCTACAATGAGCAGTTCTTC. This gives the protein CSVGGRRETVISYNEQFF.

The gene calls are TRBV4-1 and TRBJ2-3; the match to TRBD2 covers 8 bases. After removal of 7 bases from V and 2 bases from J, the junction contained 8 bases not matched to a gene. The CDR3 is 15 residues long. Germline V lookup: CDR1 MGHRA, CDR2 YSYEKL. CDR3 sequence: CASKEAGAPTDTQYF. DNA for the CDR3: TGCGCCAGCAAGGAAGCGGGAGCCCCCACAGATACGCAGTATTTT.

Here the CDR3 reads CASSLGADSETQYF. The DNA of the CDR3 is TGTGCCAGCAGCTTGGGGGCGGATTCGGAGACCCAGTACTTC. The chain uses TRBV5-6 and TRBJ2-5; no firm D call. This CDR3 region has 14 residues. Germline lookup yields CDR1 SGHDT and CDR2 YYEEEE. Trimming cost V 0 bases and J 5 bases, with 11 bases left between them. The full variable domain, in which reference TRBV5-6 and TRBJ2-5 provide the parts outside the CDR3, is DAGVTQSPTHLIKTRGQQVTLRCSPKSGHDTVSWYQQALGQGPQFIFQYYEEEERQRGNFPDRFSGHQFPNYSSELNVNALLLGDSALYLCASSLGADSETQYFGPGTRLLVL.